This T cell receptor (beta chain) was sequenced during a study of T cell repertoires in cytomegalovirus infection (dated by TCRdb to about 2019). Broadly, across the study: Because public TCR beta signatures pointed to carriage of CMV infection together with the matching HLA type, the HLA type of each donor mattered for the analysis.

Including cysteine and phenylalanine, the CDR3 has 15 amino acids. Just CDR3 DNA is preserved here, 45 bases in frame from base 1. V loses 6 bases at its end and J loses 5 bases; junction bases beyond the gene matches: 9. Taken from the germline V gene, the CDR1 and CDR2 loops are MNHEY and SVGEGT. The investigation overall reported the following: The ex vivo response was dominated by HLA-C-restricted CMV-specific TCR beta clonotypes, which also provided the single most frequent clonotype in two of eight donors. In both this cohort and an independent cohort of several hundred donors, the cumulative frequency of public TCR beta family members distinguished carriers of CMV infection plus the relevant HLA type.

The data were produced on an Illumina HiSeq 1500. TCRdb redid the processing of the public reads, applying fastp at Q25 and MiXCR, and retained in-frame beta chains. One record per CDR3 amino acid sequence lists the most common genes and DNA. The table for this sample lists 170,000 or so distinct CDR3 sequences; about a sixth of them were counted only once. The ten top clones hold approximately 25% of the sample. Details on this clonotype: Which antigen it targets is not known. The record has no base qualities; no much larger clone is one base away.

Sequences were obtained from CD8+ T cells from PBMCs. The receptor comes from a human donor in good health (CMV status not recorded). Some clones in this sample may be carry-over from other donors' samples. The rearranged segments are TRBV6-2 or TRBV6-3 and TRBJ1-5; 8 bases in the middle match TRBD1. CDR3 loop: CASSHGQGDYQPQHF. The nucleotide sequence reads as follows: TGTGCCAGCAGCCATGGACAGGGAGACTATCAGCCCCAGCATTTT.